This T cell receptor (beta chain) originates from a study of cytomegalovirus exposure and HLA in healthy donors (dated 2017 in TCRdb). General notes on the study: An earlier analysis of roughly 500 of the donors reported 250 to 350 Gb of sequence data and 117 million unique TCR beta sequences from roughly 180 million T cells. Rather than drawing on any new phenotypic data, the later analysis identified candidate immune exposures from TCR beta sequences and the way those sequences occurred across donors. The study combined high-throughput TCR immunosequencing, statistical association of individual TCRs with disease status, and machine learning to predict cytomegalovirus infection status. The study aimed to test whether cataloging public T cell receptors could reveal signatures of past pathogen exposure. Alongside the repertoire data, information on donor age, sex, ethnicity and CMV serostatus was compiled. Besides the first cohort of 550 to 750 subjects, a separate validation cohort made up of roughly 120 different subjects was used. In an earlier analysis of 550 to 700 of the donors, high-throughput TCR beta sequencing was used to judge whether each TCR beta V gene segment behaved as functional or pseudogenic. The study profiled the T cell repertoires of hundreds of subjects by immunosequencing and related them to cytomegalovirus serostatus. Among 300 to 500 genotyped donors of the cohort, an average of around 220,000 unique TCR beta nucleotide sequences was sequenced per donor, of which about 18% were non-productive. Four to six DR-DQ haplotypes were handled as single units for association and clustering, since linkage in the cohort was strong. Genome-wide SNP genotypes for about three fifths of the roughly 670 donors were used in a later genetic analysis, which treated that subset as a discovery cohort. An early release covering roughly 600 HLA-typed donors comprised about 290 gigabases of sequencing data and tens of millions of unique TCR sequences. All discovery cohort repertoires had been generated on a single sequencing platform. A later analysis re-analyzed previously published TCR beta repertoires from approximately 670 donors and added high-resolution HLA genotyping to study TCR occurrence patterns. The number of donors typed differed by locus, with 629-630 for A, B, C, DRB1 and DQB1, around 500 for DQA1, about 610 for DPA1, and some 450 for DPB1. Of the 350 to 450 genotyped donors, approximately 83% fell in the genetic ancestry cluster associated with self-reported Caucasian donors. HLA typing included class I and class II loci at four-digit resolution. Paper-wide results and their limitations: A cluster of highly shared sequence variants was judged likely to be a technical artifact of the sequencing pipeline. According to a later analysis, parvovirus B19, influenza, CMV and Epstein-Barr virus appeared linked to several top co-occurrence clusters. Roughly 17 rarely observed V segments, including chromosome 9 orphons, were excluded from the earlier analysis of a few hundred of the donors because counts were too low. The classifier was reported to diagnose cytomegalovirus status with high specificity and sensitivity in both the original and validation cohorts. The cohort was sequenced for TCR beta chains only, and without alpha or paired-chain data the features that could be detected were limited. In a later analysis, over 15,000 TCR beta sequences were associated with specific HLA alleles at a false discovery rate of 0.05. Some IMGT-functional V segments, including TRBV6-2 and TRBV6-3, could not be distinguished by the 87-base-pair reads and were therefore excluded. Correlated functional status among segregating V segments might be attributable to linkage disequilibrium, but an unknown experimental factor could not be ruled out. HLA typing was unavailable for some donors at each locus, so association tests used only the typed subset. The study listed 170 or so TCR beta chains as associated with cytomegalovirus. A further reported finding was that TCR beta sequences accurately predicted the HLA-A and HLA-B alleles for most subjects in the first cohort. Most CMV-associated TCR beta chains appeared to be HLA-restricted in a later analysis, and the HLA associations seemed to be driven largely by CMV exposure. A later analysis found that TCR association rates varied across HLA loci, with DRB1 alleles showing the most associated TCRs and HLA-C alleles the fewest. CMV serostatus was the only immune exposure information available for the cohort. It was suggested by the authors that the approach could potentially be generalized to other disease states and immunological phenotypes. While some public TCRs were present in many individuals, most TCR sequences turned up only very rarely across donors. Strong co-occurrence of HLA alleles, especially DR and DQ, made assigning TCR associations to individual alleles difficult. In an earlier analysis of about 550 of the donors, most TCR beta V segments were observed in productive rearrangements about 87% or about 30% of the time, broadly matching IMGT annotations. In a later analysis, HLA-associated TCR beta chains were found to be more clonally expanded and to have lower generation probabilities than equally common non-associated chains. V-gene and J-gene trimming of TCR beta chains was associated with a missense DCLRE1C variant in a later genetic analysis, and the association was replicated in an independent cohort. Sequencing depth was assumed to be roughly uniform across donors in the presence/absence analyses, though that assumption may not hold. In vitro tests confirmed that a few of the cytomegalovirus-associated TCR beta chains recognize cytomegalovirus antigens. According to a later genetic analysis, donors in an Asian-associated ancestry cluster had fewer N-insertions in productive TCRs than the approximately 700-donor mean.

Preparation of the library involved the immunoSEQ multiplex PCR assay. A mixture of 60 forward primers for TCR Vbeta segments and 13 reverse primers for TCR Jbeta segments was used in the multiplex PCR. Amplification of the CDR3 region of rearranged TCR beta genes was performed with a multiplex PCR assay on genomic DNA. Amplified TCR beta libraries were sequenced as 87-base-pair reads on the Illumina HiSeq System. In the paper's pipeline: In a later analysis, tens of millions of unique TCR beta chains were counted across the 500 to 700 repertoires, and approximately 11 million of these chains were shared by at least two donors. Raw reads were error-corrected and collapsed into unique sequences by a nearest-neighbor algorithm in which closely related sequences were merged to remove PCR and sequencing errors. Alignment of CDR3 sequences to IMGT reference sequences was used to assign V, D and J gene segments. Each retained sequence needed at least a six-nucleotide match to both a V gene segment and a J gene segment. A rearrangement counted as productive if the CDR3 had no stop codons and remained in frame with V and J, and every other rearrangement counted as non-productive. Following IMGT convention, CDR3 was defined as the stretch from the second conserved V-encoded cysteine to the conserved J-encoded phenylalanine. The earlier analysis of about 590 of the donors excluded sequences that lacked an unambiguous match to a single V gene segment. An earlier analysis of some 500 of the donors classified V segments as functional when productive rearrangements were above 56.7% and as segregating when the standard deviation between donors was above 5%. To diagnose cytomegalovirus status from the catalog of TCR beta chain sequences, a statistical classification framework was built. In a later analysis, TCR nucleotide sequences were compared against IMGT/GENE-DB human TR gene sequences so that V and J genes could be assigned. Using the TCRdist pipeline, a later analysis assigned CDR3 sequences along with most-parsimonious VDJ recombination scenarios. In a later analysis, each TCR beta chain was defined by its CDR3 amino acid sequence together with its V-gene family, and reads without a unique V-gene family were excluded. In a later analysis, approximately 640 highly shared, low-generation-probability nucleotide sequences were removed to address suspected cross-contamination and a sequencing artifact. For each public chain, a later analysis derived a clonal expansion index from normalized ranks of inferred template counts within each repertoire. A later analysis computed generation probabilities with a VDJ recombination model fitted to out-of-frame rearrangements, and checked the results against IGoR. Hypergeometric tests were used in a later analysis to score TCR-TCR, TCR-HLA and TCR-CMV co-occurrence, with a repertoire-size bias correction applied to the TCR pairs. False discovery rates were estimated in a later analysis by permuting HLA or CMV assignments 20 times. A later analysis grouped co-occurring TCRs with DBSCAN, adding TCRdist sequence similarity when clustering within HLA-allele-positive subsets. Repertoires with fewer than 30,000 or more than 120,000 public chains were left out of co-occurrence clustering, as were five repertoires with anomalous nucleotide sharing. The immuneACCESS repertoire file appears here via TCRdb, limited to in-frame rearrangements. These files lack a portion of the clones; in checked studies, under half of the deficit traces to unresolved V genes, and the cause of the others is not known. V and J calls and clone size follow that table, whereas D and trimming were derived from the DNA. Here the sample has about 150,000 clones; 80% occur a single time. Jointly, the top ten make up about 13% of the sample.

Points on this clone: It lacks a known antigen. Base qualities are not provided; no much larger clone lies one nucleotide away.

In total, about 650 healthy bone marrow donors made up the cohort. Cohort members were all nominally healthy when sampled, although unrecorded immune exposures were likely present. The donor was CMV seropositive and belonged to the group of a few hundred seropositive cohort members. Every donor gave a peripheral blood sample, and the peripheral blood mononuclear cells from that sample were used for TCR beta sequencing. Genomic DNA was extracted from the blood cell samples with the Qiagen DNeasy Blood Extraction Kit. The trim is 0 bases for V and 1 base for J, with a gap of 3 bases between the germline ends. As encoded in the germline V gene, CDR1 is SGHDN while CDR2 is FVKESK. The CDR3 measures 13 amino acids from cysteine to phenylalanine. Just CDR3 DNA is preserved here, 39 bases in frame from base 1.

The clonotype comes from a man aged 25-45 years in good health and CMV-seropositive. The specimen was PBMCs. The rearranged segments are TRBV14 and TRBJ2-5; the D gene assignment is ambiguous. The CDR3 protein sequence reads: CASSQELQETQYF. DNA sequence: TGTGCCAGCAGCCAAGAACTCCAAGAGACCCAGTACTTC.